Below are 8 T cell receptor beta chains sequenced from a single sample in a study of blood T cells in healthy people across ages (dated by TCRdb to the mid-2010s). The library was prepared using 5' RACE. The sequencing machine was an Illumina HiSeq 2500. A second roughly 6 to 12 cycle PCR used a sample-barcoded 5' primer and a J-beta primer mix. TCRdb redid the processing of the public reads, applying fastp at Q25 and MiXCR, and retained in-frame beta chains. Rows with one shared CDR3 protein collapse into an entry with the most common genes and DNA. In all, the sample holds approximately 1.5 million distinct CDR3 sequences, and about 42% of those were seen once. The ten largest clonotypes hold under 5% of the sample. Material: blood. The origin of the receptors is a woman under 30 in good health.

This clonotype was seen only a few times. The rearrangement uses TRBV7-2 and TRBJ2-1; D possibly matches TRBD1 or TRBD2 (5 bases each). The CDR3 runs to 17 residues. Germline values: CDR1 SGHTA, CDR2 FQGNSA. Trimming removed 2 bases at V and 9 bases at J, with 23 bases between. The DNA of the CDR3 is TGTGCCAGCAGCTTACTCCCGGGACGGGATTCTTTGGGTGAGCAGTTCTTC. Encoded protein: CASSLLPGRDSLGEQFF.

V is TRBV13 and J is TRBJ2-3; 8 positions agree with TRBD2. The CDR3 has 16 residues. Germline trimming cut 5 bases from V and 1 base from J; bases unmatched to any gene: 8. Germline V gives CDR1 PRHDT, CDR2 FYEKMQ (reference sequence). The CDR3 nucleotides read TGTGCCAGCAGCGTCTACGGGGGGGCTGGCACAGATACGCAGTATTTT. This codes for CASSVYGGAGTDTQYF.

This clonotype was seen a handful of times. J is TRBJ2-3 and V is TRBV20-1; D might be TRBD2 (5 bases). V was trimmed by 7 bases and J by 0 bases, leaving 8 bases between them. The length of the CDR3 is 12 residues. Germline CDR1 DFQATT, CDR2 SNEGSKA (reference sequence). The CDR3 DNA reads as TGCAGTGTGGCTAGCAGCACAGATACGCAGTATTTT. This sequence encodes CSVASSTDTQYF.

The chain employs TRBV20-1 and TRBJ2-7; 9 nucleotides align to TRBD2. V dropped 3 bases and J dropped 0; count of bases not matched to a gene: 3. In germline, CDR1 is DFQATT, CDR2 SNEGSKA (reference sequence). The CDR3 contains 14 residues. The CDR3 region is CSASGLALSYEQYF. CDR3 coding DNA: TGCAGTGCTAGCGGACTAGCGCTCTCCTACGAGCAGTACTTC.

This clonotype was seen only a few times. The V and J genes are TRBV7-3 and TRBJ2-1; D is perhaps TRBD2 (5 bases). The CDR3 has 15 residues. Germline-derived CDR1 and CDR2 are SGHTA and FQGTGA. With 5 bases removed from V and 8 bases from J, the gap between germline ends came to 19 bases. CDR3 sequence: CASSQRGSLKDEQFF. The CDR3 DNA is TGTGCCAGCAGCCAGAGAGGGAGCCTGAAGGATGAGCAGTTCTTC. Full variable domain (missing parts from reference TRBV7-3 and TRBJ2-1): GAGVSQTPSNKVTEKGKYVELRCDPISGHTALYWYRQSLGQGPEFLIYFQGTGAADDSGLPNDRFFAVRPEGSVSTLKIQRTERGDSAVYLCASSQRGSLKDEQFFGPGTRLTVL.

The chain carries TRBV14 and TRBJ1-1; no reliable D call. V gave up 4 bases and J gave up 3 bases, with 12 bases separating them. The CDR3 extends over 14 amino acids. CDR1 and CDR2 (germline): SGHDN, FVKESK. The chain's CDR3 is CASSLLWWDTEAFF. The CDR3 DNA reads TGTGCCAGCAGCCTACTTTGGTGGGACACTGAAGCTTTCTTT.

The rearrangement joins TRBV2 to TRBJ2-2, with D possibly TRBD1 on 6 matching bases. Germline CDR1 reads SNHLY; CDR2 reads FYNNEI. The CDR3 has 15 amino acids. In DNA, the CDR3 is TGTGTCAGTCGTAAGGACAGAGGGAGCACCGGGGAGCTGTTTTTT. Protein: CVSRKDRGSTGELFF. The entire variable domain, with the rest obtained from reference TRBV2 and TRBJ2-2, is as follows: EPEVTQTPSHQVTQMGQEVILRCVPISNHLYFYWYRQILGQKVEFLVSFYNNEISEKSEIFDDQFSVERPDGSNFTLKIRSTKLEDSAMYFCVSRKDRGSTGELFFGEGSRLTVL.

This sequence joins TRBV12-3 or TRBV12-4 and TRBJ2-7; D might be TRBD1 (5 bases). V lost 2 bases and J lost 5, with 16 bases in between. The CDR3 runs to 15 residues. CDR3 region: CASSLFARATDEQYF. DNA of the CDR3: TGTGCCAGCAGTTTATTTGCCAGGGCGACCGACGAGCAGTACTTC.